Presented here are 14 T cell receptor beta chains from one specimen sequenced in a study of early T cells in non-severe SARS-CoV-2 infection. Each CDR3 protein is one row after TCRdb ran MiXCR on the 5' RACE reads. The sample has some 87,000 distinct CDR3 sequences, roughly 13% seen once. Sequenced sample: whole blood. Source of these receptors: an adult who was a healthcare worker with PCR-confirmed SARS-CoV-2 infection or an uninfected control (not recorded which).

This clonotype appeared many times. This chain links TRBV3-1 with TRBJ1-2, with unresolved D. Germline CDR1 and CDR2: LGHDT and YNNKEL (reference sequence). The ends were cut back, 4 bases at V and 8 bases at J, with 14 bases in the middle. The CDR3 is 13 residues long. CDR3 sequence (DNA): TGTGCCAGCAGCCCTAGGCGGGGAGGCGGCTACACCTTC. Amino acids: CASSPRRGGGYTF.

The sample holds a few counts of this clonotype. The rearrangement uses TRBV4-1 and TRBJ2-1; D is unclear. V was clipped by 0 bases and J by 3 bases, with 12 bases between them. The germline V gene encodes CDR1 MGHRA and CDR2 YSYEKL. This CDR3 has 16 residues. The CDR3 loop reads CASSQESNQRYNEQFF. In DNA, the CDR3 is TGCGCCAGCAGCCAAGAAAGCAATCAACGCTACAATGAGCAGTTCTTC.

This clonotype showed up just a few times. V gene TRBV29-1 combines with J gene TRBJ2-2, with D perhaps TRBD2 (6 bases). Germline-derived CDR1 and CDR2 are SQVTM and ANQGSEA. V lost 6 bases, J lost 3 bases, and 8 bases lay in between. This CDR3 contains 12 residues. CDR3 DNA: TGCAGCGTAAGACTAGACACCGGGGAGCTGTTTTTT. This codes for CSVRLDTGELFF.

The V and J genes are TRBV27 and TRBJ2-7; 12 bases fit TRBD2. CDR3 length: 15 residues. Germline-derived CDR1 and CDR2 are MNHEY and SMNVEV (reference sequence). J gave up 4 bases and V 5 bases, and 6 bases lay outside the gene matches. CDR3 protein: CASSTSSGGAYEQYF. The CDR3 region has the DNA TGTGCCAGCAGTACCTCTAGCGGGGGGGCATACGAGCAGTACTTC.

As to this clonotype: A much larger clone is a single base away; this may be a read error. V usage is TRBV20-1 and J usage is TRBJ1-4; possibly TRBD1 for D (6 bases). The CDR3 totals 12 residues. Germline V lookup: CDR1 DFQATT, CDR2 SNEGSKA (reference sequence). The CDR3 loop is CSARARGEKLYF. For the CDR3, the DNA is TGCAGTGCTAGAGCCAGGGGTGAAAAACTGTATTTT.

In this sample, this clonotype turned up a few times. J is TRBJ1-4 and V is TRBV9; TRBD1 matches 11 bases. The length of the CDR3 is 14 residues. Germline V gives CDR1 SGDLS, CDR2 YYNGEE. The J segment lost 7 bases and the V segment lost 3 bases, leaving 2 bases of the junction unmatched. CDR3: CASSAGTGGEKLFF. CDR3 bases: TGTGCCAGCAGCGCCGGGACAGGGGGTGAAAAACTGTTTTTT.

CDR3 nucleotide sequence: TGTGCCAGCAGCCAATCAGGGGTGTTGAACACTGAAGCTTTCTTT. It is translated as CASSQSGVLNTEAFF. The V gene is TRBV3-1, the J gene TRBJ1-1, with a possible D match to TRBD1 (6 bases). Germline CDR1 is LGHDT and CDR2 is YNNKEL (reference sequence). V was cut by 2 bases and J by 0 bases, with 10 bases left in between. The CDR3 contains 15 residues.

The table lists this clonotype with a few counts. The chain joins TRBV29-1 to TRBJ2-1; TRBD1 or TRBD2 may be the D gene (6 bases each). This CDR3 is built from 13 residues. With 0 bases removed from V and 8 bases from J, the gap between germline ends came to 11 bases. Germline-derived CDR1 and CDR2 are SQVTM and ANQGSEA. The DNA of the CDR3 is TGCAGCGTTGAAGAGGAGGAGGGGGATGAGCAGTTCTTC. Protein product: CSVEEEEGDEQFF.

The chain has TRBV6-2 or TRBV6-3 and TRBJ2-5; 8 nucleotides match TRBD1. CDR1 is MNHEY, CDR2 SVGEGT, per germline. The CDR3 loop spans 16 amino acids. J was trimmed by 6 bases and V by 6 bases; bases with no gene match: 15. The CDR3 region is CASSLGTGLASKTQYF. The CDR3 nucleotides read TGTGCCAGCAGCCTTGGGACAGGACTGGCGTCGAAGACCCAGTACTTC.

There are many counts of this clonotype. The gene calls are TRBV6-1 and TRBJ2-4; a possible D gene is TRBD2 (8 bases). CDR1 is MNHNS, CDR2 SASEGT, per germline. CDR3 length equals 17 residues. V was pared by 11 bases and J by 9 bases, with 32 bases between. The CDR3, as DNA: TGTGCCTCCCGGGACAGCTTCTTAGCGGGGCCCCAGGGCATTCAGTACTTC. It translates to CASRDSFLAGPQGIQYF.

This clonotype was counted only a few times. The V gene is TRBV4-2, the J gene TRBJ1-2; D is possibly TRBD1 (6 bases). The CDR3 is 16 amino acids. The germline CDR1 and CDR2 sequences are LGHNA and YNFKEQ. Trimming removed 0 bases at V and 2 bases at J, with 13 bases between. In DNA, the CDR3 is TGTGCCAGCAGCCAAGATTTGGCAGGGACAAACTATGGCTACACCTTC. It specifies CASSQDLAGTNYGYTF.

This clonotype has more than one count but fewer than ten. J is TRBJ1-4 and V is TRBV12-2; TRBD1, the table's D call, was not compared with the DNA. TRBV12-2 is deemed a pseudogene. This CDR3 contains 18 residues. The CDR3 sequence is CASRTLSPLGTLNEKLFF. For the CDR3, the DNA is TGTGCAAGTCGCACCCTGTCCCCCCTTGGGACCCTTAATGAAAAACTGTTTTTT.

This sequence joins TRBV20-1 and TRBJ2-1, with TRBD2 matching over 11 bases. V shed 0 bases, J shed 1 base, and the junction held 2 bases outside the gene matches. Germline V CDR1 and CDR2: DFQATT, SNEGSKA (reference sequence). The CDR3 totals 16 residues. This chain's CDR3 is CSARELAGVSYNEQFF. As DNA, the CDR3 is TGCAGTGCTAGAGAACTAGCGGGAGTATCCTACAATGAGCAGTTCTTC.

This clonotype was picked up many times. The chain carries TRBV6-4 and TRBJ2-3; 10 bases agree with TRBD1. V gave up 2 bases and J gave up 4 bases; unmatched junction bases: 0. The CDR3 sequence is 14 residues long. Looked up from germline, CDR1 is MRHNA and CDR2 is SNTAGT. CDR3 in DNA: TGTGCCAGCAGTGACGGGACAGGGGCAGATACGCAGTATTTT. This gives the protein CASSDGTGADTQYF.